Below are 14 T cell receptor beta chains sequenced from a single sample in a study of Graves' ophthalmopathy and Graves' hyperthyroidism. RNA transcripts provided the template for amplifying TCR beta CDR3 regions. The authors performed first-round RT-PCR with HTBI primers and then a second-round multiplex PCR. Each CDR3 protein gets one entry after TCRdb re-called the multiplex PCR reads with MiXCR. The sample comprises about 550,000 distinct CDR3 sequences, 35% to 40% of which are singletons, and approximately 4.1% rests with the top ten. The sequenced material came from peripheral blood or thyroid tissue (not recorded which). The receptor set was obtained from an adult man with Graves' hyperthyroidism.

This rearrangement joins TRBV7-9 to TRBJ2-3; no reliable D call. CDR3 length: 15 residues. Germline loops: CDR1 SEHNR, CDR2 FQNEAQ (reference sequence). Trimming took off 4 bases at V and 2 bases at J, with 13 bases between the two ends. CDR3 amino acids: CASSSRVGPTDTQYF. The CDR3 DNA reads as TGTGCCAGCAGCTCTAGGGTAGGACCCACAGATACGCAGTATTTT. The full variable domain, in which reference TRBV7-9 and TRBJ2-3 provide the parts outside the CDR3, is DTGVSQNPRHKITKRGQNVTFRCDPISEHNRLYWYRQTLGQGPEFLTYFQNEAQLEKSRLLSDRFSAERPKGSFSTLEIQRTEQGDSAMYLCASSSRVGPTDTQYFGPGTRLTVL.

This clonotype was detected a few times. This chain uses TRBV27 with TRBJ1-5; no firm D call. This CDR3 is built from 15 residues. V shed 2 bases and J shed 4 bases, with 12 bases lying between them. Germline V lookup: CDR1 MNHEY, CDR2 SMNVEV (reference sequence). Written as DNA, the CDR3 is TGTGCCAGCAGTTTACGGTCCGGGTGGAATCAGCCCCAGCATTTT. Encoded protein: CASSLRSGWNQPQHF.

In its sample, this clonotype was seen many times. The V gene is TRBV7-8, the J gene TRBJ1-5; no reliable D call. CDR3 size: 14 residues. Germline V gene sequence: CDR1 SGHVS, CDR2 FQNEAQ. V lost 5 bases, J lost 1 base, and 9 bases lay in between. The CDR3 here is CASSLGPSNQPQHF. The DNA for the CDR3 is TGTGCCAGCAGCCTCGGGCCCAGCAATCAGCCCCAGCATTTT.

This clonotype was counted a few times. The junction shows a germline mismatch at one end, possibly a read error. This chain joins TRBV10-3 and TRBJ2-2; either TRBD1 or TRBD2 may fit D (5 bases each). The CDR3 runs 16 residues. Germline lookup yields CDR1 ENHRY and CDR2 SYGVKD. The CDR3 region has the DNA TGTGCCAGCAGTTCCGCCGGGACGCTTAACACCGGGGAGCTGTTTTTT. Translated: CASSSAGTLNTGELFF.

This clonotype was detected many times. This chain uses TRBV19 with TRBJ1-4; D remains ambiguous. In germline, CDR1 is LNHDA, CDR2 SQIVND (reference sequence). Trimming shortened V by 2 bases and J by 8 bases, and 9 bases separated the two germline ends. The CDR3 extends over 13 amino acids. DNA of the CDR3: TGTGCCAGTAGTATAAGGGAGCAGGAAAAACTGTTTTTT. Translated: CASSIREQEKLFF.

The chain combines TRBV6-5 with TRBJ1-5, with 8 bases fitting TRBD1. This CDR3 is built from 16 residues. J lost 1 base, V lost 0 bases, and 2 bases had no gene match. CDR1 is MNHEY and CDR2 is SVGAGI in the germline V gene. The CDR3 region has the DNA TGTGCCAGCAGTTACTCACGGACAGGGAGCAATCAGCCCCAGCATTTT. It is translated as CASSYSRTGSNQPQHF.

CDR3 in DNA: TGTGCCAGCAGCCCCCCCCTACAGAACAATGAGCAGTTCTTC. It is translated as CASSPPLQNNEQFF. The chain employs TRBV7-9 and TRBJ2-1; D is ambiguous. CDR3 length: 14 residues. Trimming shortened V by 5 bases and J by 5 bases, and 13 bases separated the two germline ends. Germline CDR1 reads SEHNR; CDR2 reads FQNEAQ (reference sequence).

Regarding this clonotype: A single base separates this from a much larger clone, so it may be a read error. The genes are TRBV5-6 and TRBJ2-5; D possibly corresponds to TRBD2 (6 bases). The CDR3 runs to 14 residues. Trimming pared 2 bases from V and 2 bases from J, leaving 10 bases between. Germline CDR1 reads SGHDT; CDR2 reads YYEEEE. This CDR3 reads CASSFGEAQETQYF. CDR3 DNA: TGTGCCAGCAGCTTCGGGGAGGCTCAAGAGACCCAGTACTTC.

The V and J genes are TRBV2 and TRBJ1-2; TRBD1 might be the D (5 bases). The V end was cut by 1 base, the J end by 6 bases, with 18 bases between. CDR3 length: 16 amino acids. The germline V gene has CDR1 SNHLY and CDR2 FYNNEI. The CDR3 DNA is TGTGCCAGCAGTGAAGGCTTAGCGGGAGTGGACAATGGCTACACCTTC. The encoded protein is CASSEGLAGVDNGYTF. The whole variable domain, filled in from reference TRBV2 and TRBJ1-2, reads EPEVTQTPSHQVTQMGQEVILRCVPISNHLYFYWYRQILGQKVEFLVSFYNNEISEKSEIFDDQFSVERPDGSNFTLKIRSTKLEDSAMYFCASSEGLAGVDNGYTFGSGTRLTVV.

The sample holds many counts of this clonotype. The chain uses TRBV2 and TRBJ2-2, with 7 bases lining up with TRBD1. The CDR3 loop spans 15 amino acids. V lost 6 bases to trimming and J lost 4 bases; unmatched junction nucleotides: 8. Germline assignment: CDR1 SNHLY and CDR2 FYNNEI. CDR3 DNA: TGTGCCAGCAGGGTAGACAGGGCCGTCACCGGGGAGCTGTTTTTT. This encodes CASRVDRAVTGELFF.

The CDR3 reads CASRYRQGSNTEAFF. CDR3 bases: TGTGCCAGCAGGTACCGACAGGGGAGCAACACTGAAGCTTTCTTT. The chain links TRBV2 to TRBJ1-1, with 8 bases that match TRBD1. V shed 6 bases and J 2 bases; nucleotides not matched to a gene: 8. CDR1 is SNHLY and CDR2 is FYNNEI in the germline V gene. The CDR3 runs 15 residues.

The CDR3 sequence: CSVVRQGVNTGELFF. The CDR3 DNA reads TGCAGCGTTGTAAGGCAGGGGGTGAACACCGGGGAGCTGTTTTTT. The chain is built from TRBV29-1 and TRBJ2-2, with TRBD1 matching 7 bases. V shed 4 bases, J shed 1 base, and the junction held 6 bases outside the gene matches. The CDR3 runs to 15 residues. Germline V lookup: CDR1 SQVTM, CDR2 ANQGSEA.

This clonotype was picked up many times. The CDR3: CASSVGGQGRTGELFF. The CDR3 nucleotides read TGTGCCAGCAGCGTGGGGGGACAGGGACGAACCGGGGAGCTGTTTTTT. The chain carries TRBV9 and TRBJ2-2, with 9 bases fitting TRBD1. Germline CDR1 is SGDLS and CDR2 is YYNGEE. Trimming took 2 bases from V and 5 from J; bases not matched to a gene: 7. The CDR3 spans 16 residues.

This clonotype showed up many times. V and J are TRBV19 and TRBJ1-1; D is undetermined. Germline V gene sequence: CDR1 LNHDA, CDR2 SQIVND (reference sequence). The CDR3 consists of 14 residues. Trimming stripped 3 bases from V and 5 bases from J, with 13 bases between. CDR3 DNA sequence: TGTGCCAGTAGTATTGTGATTGGGAGGACTGAAGCTTTCTTT. Translating gives CASSIVIGRTEAFF. Complete variable domain (other parts from reference TRBV19 and TRBJ1-1): DGGITQSPKYLFRKEGQNVTLSCEQNLNHDAMYWYRQDPGQGLRLIYYSQIVNDFQKGDIAEGYSVSREKKESFPLTVTSAQKNPTAFYLCASSIVIGRTEAFFGQGTRLTVV.